Each of the 22 T cell receptor beta chains below was sequenced from the same sample in a study of blood T cells in healthy people across ages. Alongside a J-beta primer mix, a sample-barcoded 5' primer served in a second PCR lasting roughly 7 to 11 cycles. TCRdb recomputed calls from the 5' RACE reads with MiXCR, one row per CDR3 protein. The data show 1,100,000 or so distinct CDR3 sequences, with 40% to 55% seen just once and approximately 20% held by the top ten. Sequences were obtained from blood. Receptors were obtained from a woman aged 55-70 years in good health.

V usage is TRBV6-5 and J usage is TRBJ2-1; TRBD1 matches at 7 bases. The germline V gene encodes CDR1 MNHEY and CDR2 SVGAGI. Trimming at V came to 6 bases and at J to 6 bases, leaving 8 bases not matched to a gene. The CDR3 consists of 14 residues. CDR3 region: CASSQAGGPNEQFF. CDR3 nucleotide sequence: TGTGCCAGCAGCCAAGCAGGGGGACCCAATGAGCAGTTCTTC.

This sequence joins TRBV5-1 and TRBJ2-3; 10 bases are a match to TRBD2. CDR1 SGHRS and CDR2 YFSETQ come from the germline V gene. The CDR3 is made up of 18 amino acids. V was clipped by 4 bases and J by 3 bases; unmatched bases: 14. CDR3 nucleotide sequence: TGCGCCAGCAGCCGCAGATTCCTAGCGGGAGTTAGGACAGATACGCAGTATTTT. This encodes CASSRRFLAGVRTDTQYF.

The V call is TRBV27, the J call TRBJ2-5, with D perhaps TRBD1 (6 bases). The end of the DNA fits TRBJ2-7 better, so the J call may be wrong. The CDR3 covers 15 residues. Looked up from germline, CDR1 is MNHEY and CDR2 is SMNVEV (reference sequence). Written as DNA, the CDR3 is TGTGCCAGCAGCCAAAGGGGGAGTCGGTTCGACGAGCAGTACTTC. This translates into CASSQRGSRFDEQYF.

Comments on this clonotype: At one end the junction does not follow the germline gene, possibly because of a read error. The J gene is TRBJ1-2, the V gene TRBV12-3 or TRBV12-4; TRBD1 might be the D (6 bases). The CDR3 extends over 13 amino acids. The chain's CDR3 is CAISLSGEWGYTF. The CDR3 DNA is TGTGCCATCAGTTTGTCAGGGGAGTGGGGCTACACCTTC.

CDR3 region: CAWSVAPNSYEQYF. CDR3 DNA: TGTGCCTGGAGTGTAGCTCCGAACTCCTACGAGCAGTACTTC. The chain employs TRBV30 and TRBJ2-7; D gene unclear. The CDR3 has 14 residues. Germline V gene lookup returns CDR1 GTSNPN and CDR2 SVGIG (reference sequence). The germline V and J ends were trimmed by 0 bases and 0 bases, with 9 bases remaining between them.

In its sample, this clonotype was seen a few times. This rearrangement joins TRBV4-2 to TRBJ2-1; 14 bases line up with TRBD2. CDR1 and CDR2 from the germline V gene are LGHNA and YNFKEQ. The V and J ends lost 1 base and 8 bases, in that order; junction bases with no gene match: 7. The CDR3 covers 17 residues. Here the CDR3 DNA reads TGTGCCAGCAGCCAAGGGACGGGACTAGCGGGAGTGGATGAGCAGTTCTTC. Residues: CASSQGTGLAGVDEQFF.

This clonotype was seen at least ten times. The chain couples TRBV28 to TRBJ2-7; TRBD1 matches at 9 bases. Germline V CDR1 and CDR2: MDHEN, SYDVKM. The CDR3 consists of 14 residues. V lost 7 bases to trimming and J lost 4 bases; unmatched junction nucleotides: 8. The CDR3 loop reads CASIQDRGRYEQYF. DNA of the CDR3: TGTGCCAGCATCCAAGACAGGGGGAGATACGAGCAGTACTTC.

The chain has TRBV7-9 and TRBJ1-5; D may be TRBD1 (5 bases). V was shortened by 0 bases and J by 1 base, with 10 bases between the two germline ends. Germline V lookup: CDR1 SEHNR, CDR2 FQNEAQ (reference sequence). CDR3 size: 16 residues. The CDR3 nucleotides are TGTGCCAGCAGCTTAGCTGGAGGGGTGAGCAATCAGCCCCAGCATTTT. Protein sequence: CASSLAGGVSNQPQHF. The full variable domain, in which reference TRBV7-9 and TRBJ1-5 provide the parts outside the CDR3, is DTGVSQNPRHKITKRGQNVTFRCDPISEHNRLYWYRQTLGQGPEFLTYFQNEAQLEKSRLLSDRFSAERPKGSFSTLEIQRTEQGDSAMYLCASSLAGGVSNQPQHFGDGTRLSIL.

The rearrangement links TRBV20-1 to TRBJ2-7; D is unresolved. The end of the DNA aligns better with TRBJ2-5, so the J call may be wrong. This CDR3 comprises 13 residues. CDR1 is DFQATT, CDR2 SNEGSKA, per germline (reference sequence). As DNA, the CDR3 is TGCAGTGCTAGAGGAGCGATCCCAGAGACCCAGTACTTC. The encoded protein is CSARGAIPETQYF.

The rearrangement joins TRBV10-3 to TRBJ2-7; D is perhaps TRBD1 or TRBD2 (5 bases each). Trimming shortened V by 2 bases and J by 2 bases, and 13 bases separated the two germline ends. There are 15 residues in the CDR3. Germline loops: CDR1 ENHRY, CDR2 SYGVKD. The CDR3 loop is CAISERQGAPYEQYF. CDR3 bases: TGTGCCATCAGTGAGCGCCAGGGAGCTCCCTACGAGCAGTACTTC.

The chain has TRBV15 and TRBJ2-5; TRBD2 aligns across 7 bases. In germline, CDR1 is LNHNV, CDR2 YYDKDF (reference sequence). The CDR3 totals 15 residues. Trimming cost V 0 bases and J 9 bases; bases outside gene matches: 10. The CDR3 coding sequence is TGTGCCACCAGCAGAGATGGGGAGGGTCTGGAGGCCCAGTACTTC. It specifies CATSRDGEGLEAQYF. Supplemented by reference TRBV15 and TRBJ2-5, the full variable domain reads DAMVIQNPRYQVTQFGKPVTLSCSQTLNHNVMYWYQQKSSQAPKLLFHYYDKDFNNEADTPDNFQSRRPNTSFCFLDIRSPGLGDTAMYLCATSRDGEGLEAQYFGPGTRLLVL.

This clonotype was seen repeatedly, ten times or more. V usage is TRBV7-2 and J usage is TRBJ2-1; 9 bases are shared with TRBD2. Looked up from germline, CDR1 is SGHTA and CDR2 is FQGNSA. The CDR3 extends over 12 amino acids. The V gene end was trimmed by 0 bases and the J gene end by 12 bases; junction bases not matched to a gene: 0. DNA for the CDR3: TGTGCCAGCAGCTTAGCTAGCGGGAGGCAGTTCTTC. This gives the protein CASSLASGRQFF.

This sequence joins TRBV5-1 and TRBJ2-4; 8 bases are shared with TRBD1. Germline lookup yields CDR1 SGHRS and CDR2 YFSETQ. The junction had 26 bases not matched to a gene; V was cut back by 4 bases and J by 5 bases. The CDR3 is 21 amino acids. CDR3 in DNA: TGCGCCAGCAGCGGGGCGGCAGGGGGCATGGCCAATCCCCAAAGGCAAAACATTCAGTACTTC. It translates to CASSGAAGGMANPQRQNIQYF. The full variable domain, in which reference TRBV5-1 and TRBJ2-4 provide the parts outside the CDR3, is KAGVTQTPRYLIKTRGQQVTLSCSPISGHRSVSWYQQTPGQGLQFLFEYFSETQRNKGNFPGRFSGRQFSNSRSEMNVSTLELGDSALYLCASSGAAGGMANPQRQNIQYFGAGTRLSVL.

The chain uses TRBV15 and TRBJ2-7; D gene ambiguous. Germline CDR1 is LNHNV and CDR2 is YYDKDF (reference sequence). The CDR3 sequence is 14 residues long. Trimming removed 0 bases from V and 2 bases from J, with 8 bases in between. The DNA for the CDR3 is TGTGCCACCAGCAGAGAGGGCGGAACCTACGAGCAGTACTTC. Translated: CATSREGGTYEQYF. The whole variable domain, filled in from reference TRBV15 and TRBJ2-7, reads DAMVIQNPRYQVTQFGKPVTLSCSQTLNHNVMYWYQQKSSQAPKLLFHYYDKDFNNEADTPDNFQSRRPNTSFCFLDIRSPGLGDTAMYLCATSREGGTYEQYFGPGTRLTVT.

This chain connects TRBV14 to TRBJ2-3, with D unresolved. Germline loops: CDR1 SGHDN, CDR2 FVKESK. This CDR3 has 15 residues. Deletions cut 0 bases from V and 5 bases from J, with 12 bases between. The CDR3 loop is CASSQEPPGRDTQYF. The CDR3 DNA reads as TGTGCCAGCAGCCAAGAACCCCCAGGACGAGATACGCAGTATTTT.

This chain uses TRBV10-3 with TRBJ1-2; 8 bases fit TRBD1. Germline CDR1 and CDR2: ENHRY and SYGVKD. The CDR3 is 13 amino acids. The V segment lost 4 bases and the J segment 8 bases; nucleotides outside the gene matches: 6. CDR3 DNA: TGTGCCATCAGTGCGGGCAGGGGGCTCGGCTACACCTTC. Protein sequence: CAISAGRGLGYTF.

This clonotype was observed a few times. The genes are TRBV20-1 and TRBJ2-7; perhaps TRBD2 as D (6 bases). The CDR3 totals 14 residues. Germline V CDR1 and CDR2: DFQATT, SNEGSKA (reference sequence). The ends were cut back, 8 bases at V and 2 bases at J, with 19 bases in the middle. CDR3 amino acids: CSQYFRESPYEQYF. CDR3 in DNA: TGCAGTCAGTATTTCCGGGAGAGTCCCTACGAGCAGTACTTC.

DNA for the CDR3: TGCAGTGCTAGAGACGGTAGCACAGGGAATGGCTACACCTTC. Translating it yields CSARDGSTGNGYTF. The chain joins TRBV20-1 to TRBJ1-2, with D tentatively TRBD1 (6 bases). The V and J ends lost 0 bases and 6 bases respectively, with 14 bases between them. Germline loops: CDR1 DFQATT, CDR2 SNEGSKA (reference sequence). The CDR3 is 14 residues long.

The chain links TRBV5-1 to TRBJ1-1, with D perhaps TRBD1 (5 bases). The CDR3 length is 13 residues. The germline gives CDR1 SGHRS, CDR2 YFSETQ. V lost 4 bases to trimming and J lost 1 base, with 8 bases between them. CDR3 amino acids: CASSHGQNTEAFF. The CDR3 coding sequence is TGCGCCAGCAGCCATGGACAGAACACTGAAGCTTTCTTT.

This chain connects TRBV20-1 to TRBJ2-5; 13 nucleotides line up with TRBD2. Looked up from germline, CDR1 is DFQATT and CDR2 is SNEGSKA (reference sequence). V lost 3 bases to trimming and J lost 3 bases; unmatched junction nucleotides: 10. The CDR3 is made up of 17 amino acids. The CDR3: CSARLGLAGSRKETQYF. DNA of the CDR3: TGCAGTGCTAGGTTGGGACTAGCGGGATCCCGGAAAGAGACCCAGTACTTC.

In this sample, this clonotype turned up a few times. The chain combines TRBV18 with TRBJ1-5; D not certain. In germline, CDR1 is KGHSH, CDR2 LQKENI. This CDR3 comprises 17 residues. V gave up 3 bases and J gave up 2 bases, with 17 bases separating them. The CDR3 DNA reads TGTGCCAGCTCACCCCGAGTGGGAGGTACTGGCAATCAGCCCCAGCATTTT. This codes for CASSPRVGGTGNQPQHF.

The chain employs TRBV20-1 and TRBJ2-1; no clear D gene. V lost 0 bases and J lost 13, with 16 bases in between. Germline V lookup: CDR1 DFQATT, CDR2 SNEGSKA (reference sequence). This CDR3 is 13 amino acids long. The CDR3 spells CSARDGVNRNQFF. In nucleotides, the CDR3 is TGCAGTGCTAGAGATGGTGTCAATAGAAACCAGTTCTTC.